This T cell receptor (beta chain) was captured by sequencing in a study of T cell responses to AZD1222 COVID-19 vaccine. Regarding the study as a whole: Distributed over spike, vaccine-associated CD4 TCRs predominated at 160-218 and 743-854. After the peak T cell response, and only then, were repertoires sampled. Breadth and depth of Spike-specific TCRs rose after two AZD1222 doses.

The V gene lost 3 bases and the J gene lost 1 base, with 6 bases spanning the gap. The CDR3 is made up of 13 amino acids. The germline V gene encodes CDR1 KGHSH and CDR2 LQKENI. Of note for this clone: Its antigen is not identified.

TCRdb keeps only in-frame clones here, not all; method: immunoSEQ multiplex PCR. This sample carries under 70,000 clones, 79% of them seen once, and the ten largest clones take around 25%. This receptor was identified in an adult in good health. J is TRBJ1-1 and V is TRBV18; D ambiguous. Sequenced here: peripheral blood, sampled on day 0 of MenACWY control vaccination. CDR3 sequence (DNA): TGTGCCAGCTCACCGGGAGGGAACACTGAAGCTTTCTTT. It translates to CASSPGGNTEAFF.